The clone carrying this T cell receptor beta chain was observed once. Its target is not known. This record comes from a study of T cell responses to AZD1222 COVID-19 vaccine. TCRdb's copy holds only in-frame clones and misses some; the assay was immunoSEQ multiplex PCR. The sample lists 90,000 to 120,000 clones, 70% to 90% occurring once. Overall study findings and caveats: At study baseline, merely more than 5 AZD1222 recipients were seropositive. Most donors were white British and more were female, and clonal diversity was possibly underestimated. No repertoire was sampled before or during the peak T cell response, only after it.

Second-dose intervals near 4 or 12 weeks were combined. Germline assignment: CDR1 SGHDN and CDR2 FVKESK. V gave up 7 bases and J gave up 0 bases; unmatched junction bases: 13. This CDR3 spans 18 amino acids. The V and J genes are TRBV14 and TRBJ2-5, with TRBD2 identical over 11 bases. Sample: peripheral blood, taken 28 days after the second AZD1222 dose. This clonotype was obtained from an adult who received the AZD1222 COVID-19 vaccine. CDR3 region: CASIIKFPSGRYQETQYF. For the CDR3, the DNA is TGTGCCAGCATTATCAAGTTCCCTAGCGGGAGGTACCAAGAGACCCAGTACTTC. The full variable domain, with the rest looked up from reference TRBV14 and TRBJ2-5, is EAGVTQFPSHSVIEKGQTVTLRCDPISGHDNLYWYRRVMGKEIKFLLHFVKESKQDESGMPNNRFLAERTGGTYSTLKVQPAELEDSGVYFCASIIKFPSGRYQETQYFGPGTRLLVL.